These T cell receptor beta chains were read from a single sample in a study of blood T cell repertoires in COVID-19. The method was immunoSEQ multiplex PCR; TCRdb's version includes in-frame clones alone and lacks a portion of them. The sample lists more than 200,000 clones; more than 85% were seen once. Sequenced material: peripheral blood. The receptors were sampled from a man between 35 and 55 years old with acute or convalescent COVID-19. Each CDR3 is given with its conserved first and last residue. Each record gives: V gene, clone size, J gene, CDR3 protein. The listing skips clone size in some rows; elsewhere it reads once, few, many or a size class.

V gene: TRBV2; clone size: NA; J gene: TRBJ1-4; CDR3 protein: CASTFNEKLFF
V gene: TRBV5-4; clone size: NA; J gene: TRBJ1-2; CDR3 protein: CASSLPGQGAYGYTF
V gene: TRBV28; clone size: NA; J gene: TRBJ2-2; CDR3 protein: CASSRPALNTGELFF
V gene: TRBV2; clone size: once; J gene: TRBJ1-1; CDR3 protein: CAGSLPNTEAFF
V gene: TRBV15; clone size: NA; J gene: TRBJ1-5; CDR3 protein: CATSRFQGRGDQPQHF
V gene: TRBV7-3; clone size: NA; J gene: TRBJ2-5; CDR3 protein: CASSQALGGRETQYF
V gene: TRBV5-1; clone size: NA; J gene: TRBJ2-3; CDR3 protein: CASSLVGTTLVAGTDTQYF
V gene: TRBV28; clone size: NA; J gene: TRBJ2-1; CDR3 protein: CASSLRGSYNEQFF
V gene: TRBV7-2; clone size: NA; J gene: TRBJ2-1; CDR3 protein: CASSPGLYESEQFF
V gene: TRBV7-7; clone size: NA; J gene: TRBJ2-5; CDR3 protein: CASSFSWGGQETQYF
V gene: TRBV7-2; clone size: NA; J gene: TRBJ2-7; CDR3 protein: CASSLGPDRGVYEQYF
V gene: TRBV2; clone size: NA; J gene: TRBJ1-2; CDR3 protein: CASSERRADGYTF
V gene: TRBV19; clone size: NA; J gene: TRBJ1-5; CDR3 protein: CASRDRPDQPQHF
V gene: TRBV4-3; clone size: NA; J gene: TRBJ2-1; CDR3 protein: CASSQDSRDYNEQFF
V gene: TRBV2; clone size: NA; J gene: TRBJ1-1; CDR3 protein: CASSGGAVGRAEAFF
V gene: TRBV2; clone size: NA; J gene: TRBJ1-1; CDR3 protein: CASSPTENTEAFF
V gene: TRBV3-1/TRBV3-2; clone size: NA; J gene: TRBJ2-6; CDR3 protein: CANQQRGTGSGANVLTF
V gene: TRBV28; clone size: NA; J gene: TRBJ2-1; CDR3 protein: CASSLLSGRPDNEQFF
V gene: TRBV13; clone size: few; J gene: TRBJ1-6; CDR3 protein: CASSLGRGRGSDSPLHF
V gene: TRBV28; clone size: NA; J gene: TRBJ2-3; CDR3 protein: CASSWARRGGITDTQYF
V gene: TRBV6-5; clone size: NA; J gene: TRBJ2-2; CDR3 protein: CASSYGGFPGELFF
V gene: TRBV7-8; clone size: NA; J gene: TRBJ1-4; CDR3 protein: CASSPVAGLANEKLFF
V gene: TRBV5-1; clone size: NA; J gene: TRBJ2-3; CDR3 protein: CASIKTSQAGGLDTQYF
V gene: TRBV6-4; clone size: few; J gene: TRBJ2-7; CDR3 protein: CASSPDRGNEQYF
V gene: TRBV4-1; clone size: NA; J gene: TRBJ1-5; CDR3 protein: CASSQAGTRTLGDQPQHF
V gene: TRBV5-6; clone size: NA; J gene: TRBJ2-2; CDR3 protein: CASRFRAGTGELFF
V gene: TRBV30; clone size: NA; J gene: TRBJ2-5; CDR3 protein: CAWSVGASETQYF
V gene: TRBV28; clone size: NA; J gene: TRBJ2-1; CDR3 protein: CASSSLGTSGSEEPYNEQFF
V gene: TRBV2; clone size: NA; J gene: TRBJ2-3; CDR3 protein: CASHTGTDDTDTQYF
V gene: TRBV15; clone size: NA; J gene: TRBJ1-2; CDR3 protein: CATSEGTGGANYGYTF
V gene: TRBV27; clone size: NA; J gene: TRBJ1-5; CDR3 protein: CASSLISASQPQHF